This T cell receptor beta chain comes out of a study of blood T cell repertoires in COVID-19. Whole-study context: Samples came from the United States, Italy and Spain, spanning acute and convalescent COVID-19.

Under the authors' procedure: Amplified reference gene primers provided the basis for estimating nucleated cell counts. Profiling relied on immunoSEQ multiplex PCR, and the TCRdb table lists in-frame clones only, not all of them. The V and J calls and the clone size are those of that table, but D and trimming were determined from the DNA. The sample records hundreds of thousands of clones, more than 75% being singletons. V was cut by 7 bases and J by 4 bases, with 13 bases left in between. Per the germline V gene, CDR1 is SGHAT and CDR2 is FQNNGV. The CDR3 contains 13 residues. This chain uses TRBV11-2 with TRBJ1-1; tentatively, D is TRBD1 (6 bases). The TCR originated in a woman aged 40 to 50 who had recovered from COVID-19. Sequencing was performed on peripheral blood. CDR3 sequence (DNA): TGTGCCAGCACCCTCAGGGGTAGCACTGAAGCTTTCTTT. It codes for CASTLRGSTEAFF.